This paragraph reports one TCR beta chain. Authors' analysis steps: Amplifying reference gene primers gave estimates of nucleated cell counts. Data came from immunoSEQ multiplex PCR; TCRdb stores just in-frame clones and leaves some out. That table is the source of V, J and clone size, and D and trimming were worked out from the DNA. Of 150,000 or so clones in the sample, roughly 90% are singletons; the top ten hold over 2%. The data are from a study of blood T cell repertoires in COVID-19. Looking at the study overall: The United States, Italy and Spain supplied acute and convalescent COVID-19 samples. The analysed material was cDNA or gDNA that came from T cells, B-cell-depleted T cells, or PBMCs.

CDR3 size: 11 residues. Germline CDR1 MNHEY, CDR2 SVGEGT. V was clipped by 6 bases and J by 12 bases, with 12 bases between them. This TCR was recovered from a human donor in a cohort sampled during active COVID-19. Sample: peripheral blood. The V and J genes are TRBV6-2 or TRBV6-3 and TRBJ1-5, with D possibly being TRBD1 (5 bases). This CDR3 is CASSPGRLQHF. As DNA, the CDR3 is TGTGCCAGCAGCCCAGGGAGGCTCCAGCATTTT.